These 21 T cell receptor beta chains were sequenced from one sample in a study of regulatory T cells in long-lasting Graves disease. Specified time point: newly diagnosed GD, antithyroid drugs for less than 3 months. Isolated PBMC RNA provided the starting material for the TCR library. Assembly of TCR beta libraries relied on iRepertoire HTBI primers together with Arm-PCR of CDR3 regions. TCRdb called the multiplex PCR reads again in MiXCR, with one record for every CDR3 protein. The sample has hundreds of thousands of distinct CDR3 sequences, about 15% seen once. These data were likewise used in another study, on T cells in Graves' hyperthyroidism and ophthalmopathy.

Sequencing used peripheral blood mononuclear cells (PBMCs), obtained at new diagnosis, from a patient treated with antithyroid drugs. Receptors were obtained from a man aged 18 to 30 with Graves disease.

This clonotype has a count of ten or more. The CDR3 DNA is TGTGCCAGCAGTCGAGGACAAGCTTTTGACTATGGCTACACCTTC. Translating gives CASSRGQAFDYGYTF. V and J are TRBV6-1 and TRBJ1-2; TRBD1 might be the D (5 bases). The CDR3 covers 15 residues. Germline CDR1 MNHNS, CDR2 SASEGT. Trimming took off 5 bases at V and 3 bases at J, with 16 bases between the two ends.

This chain connects TRBV5-1 to TRBJ2-1, with unresolved D. Germline V gene sequence: CDR1 SGHRS, CDR2 YFSETQ. V lost 4 bases, J lost 9 bases, and 14 bases lay in between. The CDR3 has 13 amino acids. DNA for the CDR3: TGCGCCAGCAGCAATCCTAAGGGTCCTGAGCAGTTCTTC. Its protein product is CASSNPKGPEQFF.

The rearrangement links TRBV19 to TRBJ2-7; D is perhaps TRBD1 (5 bases). Germline V gene lookup returns CDR1 LNHDA and CDR2 SQIVND (reference sequence). The CDR3 length is 15 residues. Trimming pared 3 bases from V and 2 bases from J, leaving 14 bases between. CDR3: CASSISLQGPYEQYF. For the CDR3, the DNA is TGTGCCAGTAGTATTTCTTTGCAGGGTCCCTACGAGCAGTACTTC.

This clonotype came up many times. The V and J genes are TRBV18 and TRBJ1-2; 7 bases align to TRBD1. This CDR3 is built from 14 residues. V gave up 8 bases and J gave up 5 bases; unmatched junction bases: 11. Germline CDR1 and CDR2: KGHSH and LQKENI. The CDR3 loop reads CASAQSGQAYGYTF. CDR3 sequence (DNA): TGTGCCAGCGCTCAGAGCGGACAGGCATATGGCTACACCTTC.

V and J are TRBV9 and TRBJ1-2, with 7 positions matching TRBD1. CDR1 is SGDLS and CDR2 is YYNGEE in the germline V gene. The CDR3 consists of 15 residues. The J segment lost 4 bases and the V segment lost 1 base, leaving 7 bases of the junction unmatched. The CDR3 is CASSVTGQSSYGYTF. CDR3 in DNA: TGTGCCAGCAGCGTAACGGGACAGAGCTCCTATGGCTACACCTTC. Looking up the rest from reference TRBV9 and TRBJ1-2 gives the full variable domain: DSGVTQTPKHLITATGQRVTLRCSPRSGDLSVYWYQQSLDQGLQFLIQYYNGEERAKGNILERFSAQQFPDLHSELNLSSLELGDSALYFCASSVTGQSSYGYTFGSGTRLTVV.

The rearrangement links TRBV5-1 to TRBJ1-3, with D possibly matching TRBD1 (6 bases). The CDR3 runs to 13 residues. The V and J ends lost 7 bases and 4 bases respectively, with 12 bases between them. Germline CDR1 is SGHRS and CDR2 is YFSETQ. The DNA of the CDR3 is TGCGCCAGCCGCGGGACACAAGGAAACACCATATATTTT. The encoded protein is CASRGTQGNTIYF.

This clonotype showed up just a few times. The gene calls are TRBV15 and TRBJ2-3; D might be TRBD1 (5 bases). Per germline, CDR1 LNHNV and CDR2 YYDKDF (reference sequence). V was shortened by 4 bases and J by 6 bases, with 17 bases between the two germline ends. This CDR3 has 15 residues. CDR3 amino acids: CATSTRTNTFDTQYF. As DNA, the CDR3 is TGTGCCACCAGCACCCGGACAAACACATTCGATACGCAGTATTTT.

The table lists this clonotype with many counts. The chain has TRBV28 and TRBJ2-1; the D gene is possibly TRBD2 (6 bases). CDR3 length: 16 residues. Germline V gene sequence: CDR1 MDHEN, CDR2 SYDVKM. V shed 6 bases and J shed 7 bases, with 22 bases lying between them. The chain's CDR3 is CASRAKVGLRANEQFF. The CDR3 nucleotides read TGTGCCAGCAGGGCGAAAGTGGGACTTCGGGCGAATGAGCAGTTCTTC. Variable domain in full (rest from reference TRBV28 and TRBJ2-1): DVKVTQSSRYLVKRTGEKVFLECVQDMDHENMFWYRQDPGLGLRLIYFSYDVKMKEKGDIPEGYSVSREKKERFSLILESASTNQTSMYLCASRAKVGLRANEQFFGPGTRLTVL.

This clonotype was observed a few times. The chain is built from TRBV5-1 and TRBJ1-4; D is unclear. CDR3 length equals 13 residues. V lost 4 bases and J 8 bases, leaving 12 bases between the germline ends. From germline, CDR1 is SGHRS and CDR2 YFSETQ. DNA for the CDR3: TGCGCCAGCAGCGACAACGCGAGGGAAAAACTGTTTTTT. Protein: CASSDNAREKLFF.

This clonotype has a handful of counts. The CDR3: CASTQLGTTYEQYF. In nucleotides, the CDR3 is TGTGCCAGCACCCAGCTGGGCACCACCTACGAGCAGTACTTC. V usage is TRBV6-1 and J usage is TRBJ2-7; no reliable D call. This CDR3 is 14 amino acids long. Germline loops: CDR1 MNHNS, CDR2 SASEGT. Trimming cost V 7 bases and J 2 bases, with 15 bases left between them.

The chain has TRBV27 and TRBJ1-2; D is possibly TRBD1 (6 bases). The V gene lost 2 bases and the J gene lost 2 bases, with 9 bases spanning the gap. Germline loops: CDR1 MNHEY, CDR2 SMNVEV (reference sequence). The CDR3 is 14 residues long. This CDR3 reads CASSLRGENYGYTF. CDR3 bases: TGTGCCAGCAGTTTAAGGGGGGAGAACTATGGCTACACCTTC.

This chain links TRBV5-1 with TRBJ1-1; perhaps TRBD1 as D (5 bases). Trimming cost V 0 bases and J 4 bases, with 16 bases left between them. The length of the CDR3 is 16 residues. Germline V CDR1 and CDR2: SGHRS, YFSETQ. The CDR3 reads CASSLGPQGRGTEAFF. For the CDR3, the DNA is TGCGCCAGCAGCTTGGGCCCCCAGGGAAGGGGCACTGAAGCTTTCTTT.

The J gene is TRBJ2-2, the V gene TRBV5-1; 7 bases are shared with TRBD2. The junction had 7 bases not matched to a gene; V was cut back by 4 bases and J by 1 base. The germline V gene encodes CDR1 SGHRS and CDR2 YFSETQ. The CDR3 has 16 amino acids. The CDR3 sequence is CASSAPSSGNTGELFF. The DNA of the CDR3 is TGCGCCAGCAGCGCCCCTTCTAGCGGGAACACCGGGGAGCTGTTTTTT.

This clonotype was recorded at least ten times. The chain links TRBV11-2 to TRBJ2-3; D is ambiguous. The V end was cut by 2 bases, the J end by 4 bases, with 10 bases between. Germline values: CDR1 SGHAT, CDR2 FQNNGV. The CDR3 sequence is 14 residues long. CDR3 sequence (DNA): TGTGCCAGCAGCTTAAATAGTGGAGCAGATACGCAGTATTTT. Residues: CASSLNSGADTQYF.

This clonotype was detected only a few times. V gene TRBV11-2 combines with J gene TRBJ1-5; the D is unclear. Trimming shortened V by 1 base and J by 9 bases, and 10 bases separated the two germline ends. Germline V gene sequence: CDR1 SGHAT, CDR2 FQNNGV. The CDR3 loop spans 13 amino acids. DNA of the CDR3: TGTGCCAGCAGCTTAGTTCGGGATAGGCCCCAGCATTTT. Translating gives CASSLVRDRPQHF.

This clonotype was seen ten or more times. This sequence joins TRBV12-3 or TRBV12-4 and TRBJ2-7; D is undetermined. V dropped 0 bases and J dropped 5 bases, with 5 bases sitting between them. The CDR3 consists of 12 residues. The chain's CDR3 is CASSLATNEQYF. The CDR3 coding sequence is TGTGCCAGCAGTTTAGCGACGAACGAGCAGTACTTC.

As concerns this clonotype: Being one base from a much bigger clone, this may be a read error. The rearrangement links TRBV12-3 or TRBV12-4 to TRBJ2-1; D is perhaps TRBD2 (6 bases). CDR3 size: 10 residues. The CDR3, as DNA: TGTGCCAGCGGGAGGACTGAGCAGTCCTTC. Its protein is CASGRTEQSF.

The chain employs TRBV13 and TRBJ2-7, with D perhaps assigned TRBD1 or TRBD2 (6 bases each). The germline gives CDR1 PRHDT, CDR2 FYEKMQ (reference sequence). The CDR3 length is 15 residues. V lost 2 bases and J 6 bases, leaving 17 bases between the germline ends. DNA of the CDR3: TGTGCCAGCAGCTTACAACGGGGGCTCGGCCGCGAGCAGTACTTC. Its translation is CASSLQRGLGREQYF.

This clonotype was seen at least ten times. The chain is built from TRBV20-1 and TRBJ2-7; TRBD1 or TRBD2 may be the D gene (5 bases each). Between the trimmed V and J ends, which lost 3 bases and 3 bases, there was a span of 15 bases. Germline V gene lookup returns CDR1 DFQATT and CDR2 SNEGSKA (reference sequence). The CDR3 totals 14 residues. The CDR3 protein is CSARTTGGYYEQYF. DNA of the CDR3: TGCAGTGCTAGGACCACTGGGGGTTACTACGAGCAGTACTTC.

This clonotype has at least ten counts. The chain uses TRBV7-9 and TRBJ2-7; 10 bases line up with TRBD2. Germline CDR1 is SEHNR and CDR2 is FQNEAQ (reference sequence). This CDR3 has 15 amino acids. With V trimmed by 0 bases and J by 10 bases, 9 bases remained unmatched. The DNA of the CDR3 is TGTGCCAGCAGCTTAGCGTTGGTAGCGGGAGGCACCCAGTACTTC. It encodes CASSLALVAGGTQYF.

V gene TRBV4-2 combines with J gene TRBJ2-5; D may match TRBD1 or TRBD2 (5 bases each). Per the germline V gene, CDR1 is LGHNA and CDR2 is YNFKEQ. Trimming removed 1 base from V and 8 bases from J, with 14 bases in between. The CDR3 extends over 14 amino acids. CDR3 DNA sequence: TGTGCCAGCAGCCAAGTTCAGGGACCCGCCACCCAGTACTTC. Amino acids: CASSQVQGPATQYF.